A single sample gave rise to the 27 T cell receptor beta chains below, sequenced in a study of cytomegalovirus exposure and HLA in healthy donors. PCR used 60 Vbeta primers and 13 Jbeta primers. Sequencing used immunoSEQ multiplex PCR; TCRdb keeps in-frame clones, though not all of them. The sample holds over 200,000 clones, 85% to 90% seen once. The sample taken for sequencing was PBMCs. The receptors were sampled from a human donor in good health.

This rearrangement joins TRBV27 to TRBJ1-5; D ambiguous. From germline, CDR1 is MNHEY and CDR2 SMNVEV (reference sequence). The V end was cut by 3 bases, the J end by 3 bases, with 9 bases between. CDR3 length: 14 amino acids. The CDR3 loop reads CASSLLGFNQPQHF. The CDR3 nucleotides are TGTGCCAGCAGTTTGCTAGGTTTCAATCAGCCCCAGCATTTT.

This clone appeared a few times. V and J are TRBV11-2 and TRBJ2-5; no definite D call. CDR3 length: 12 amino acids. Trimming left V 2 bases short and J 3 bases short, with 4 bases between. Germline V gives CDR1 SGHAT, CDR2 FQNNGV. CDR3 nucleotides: TGTGCCAGCAGCTTATCCGAAGAGACCCAGTACTTC. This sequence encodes CASSLSEETQYF.

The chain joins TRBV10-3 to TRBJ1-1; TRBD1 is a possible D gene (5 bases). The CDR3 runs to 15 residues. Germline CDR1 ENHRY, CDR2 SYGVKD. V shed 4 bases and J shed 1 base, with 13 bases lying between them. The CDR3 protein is CAISVGGWTNTEAFF. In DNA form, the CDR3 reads TGTGCCATCAGTGTTGGGGGGTGGACGAACACTGAAGCTTTCTTT.

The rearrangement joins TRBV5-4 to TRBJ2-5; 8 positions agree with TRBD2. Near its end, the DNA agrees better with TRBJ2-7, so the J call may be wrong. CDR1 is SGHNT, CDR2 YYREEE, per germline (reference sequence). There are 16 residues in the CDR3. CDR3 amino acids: CASSLNPGTSVYEQYF. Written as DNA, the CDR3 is TGTGCCAGCAGCCTTAATCCCGGGACTAGTGTCTACGAGCAGTACTTC.

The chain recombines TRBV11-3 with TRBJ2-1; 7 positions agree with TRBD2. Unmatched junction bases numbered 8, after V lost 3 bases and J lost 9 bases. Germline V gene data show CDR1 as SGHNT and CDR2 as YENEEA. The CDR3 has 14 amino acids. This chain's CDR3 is CASSFRGSQGEQFF. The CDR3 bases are TGTGCCAGCAGCTTTCGCGGGAGTCAAGGTGAGCAGTTCTTC.

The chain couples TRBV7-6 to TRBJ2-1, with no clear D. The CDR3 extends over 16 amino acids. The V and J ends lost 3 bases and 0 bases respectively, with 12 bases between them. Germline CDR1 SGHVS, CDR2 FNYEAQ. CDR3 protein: CASSFGPMDSYNEQFF. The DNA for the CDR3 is TGTGCCAGCAGCTTTGGGCCTATGGACTCCTACAATGAGCAGTTCTTC.

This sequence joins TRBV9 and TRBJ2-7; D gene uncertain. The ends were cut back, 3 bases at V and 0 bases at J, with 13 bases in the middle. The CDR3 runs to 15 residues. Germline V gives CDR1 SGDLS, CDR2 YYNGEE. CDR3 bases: TGTGCCAGCAGCGCCGCGGCGAGCCACTCCTACGAGCAGTACTTC. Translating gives CASSAAASHSYEQYF.

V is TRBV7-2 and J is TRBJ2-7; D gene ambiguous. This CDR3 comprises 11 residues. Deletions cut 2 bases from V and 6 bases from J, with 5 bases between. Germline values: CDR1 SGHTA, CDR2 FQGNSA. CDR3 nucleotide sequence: TGTGCCAGCAGCTTAATCGGCGAGCAGTACTTC. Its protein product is CASSLIGEQYF.

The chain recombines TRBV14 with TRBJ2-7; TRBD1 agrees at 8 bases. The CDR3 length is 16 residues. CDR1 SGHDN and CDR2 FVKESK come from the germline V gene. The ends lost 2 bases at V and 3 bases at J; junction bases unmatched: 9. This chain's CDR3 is CASSQPLGQGRYEQYF. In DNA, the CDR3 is TGTGCCAGCAGCCAACCTTTAGGACAGGGTCGCTACGAGCAGTACTTC. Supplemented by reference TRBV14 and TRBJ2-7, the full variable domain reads EAGVTQFPSHSVIEKGQTVTLRCDPISGHDNLYWYRRVMGKEIKFLLHFVKESKQDESGMPNNRFLAERTGGTYSTLKVQPAELEDSGVYFCASSQPLGQGRYEQYFGPGTRLTVT.

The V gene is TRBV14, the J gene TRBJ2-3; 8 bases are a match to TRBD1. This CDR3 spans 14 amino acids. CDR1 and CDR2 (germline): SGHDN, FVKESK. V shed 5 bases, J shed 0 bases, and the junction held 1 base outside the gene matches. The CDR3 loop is CASSGQGSTDTQYF. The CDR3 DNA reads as TGTGCCAGCAGCGGACAGGGAAGCACAGATACGCAGTATTTT.

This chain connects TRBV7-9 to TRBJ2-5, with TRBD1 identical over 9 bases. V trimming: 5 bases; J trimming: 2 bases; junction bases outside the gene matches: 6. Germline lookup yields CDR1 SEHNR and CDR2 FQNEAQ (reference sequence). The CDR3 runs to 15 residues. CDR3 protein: CASSPGQGKQETQYF. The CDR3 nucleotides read TGTGCCAGCAGCCCCGGACAGGGGAAGCAAGAGACCCAGTACTTC.

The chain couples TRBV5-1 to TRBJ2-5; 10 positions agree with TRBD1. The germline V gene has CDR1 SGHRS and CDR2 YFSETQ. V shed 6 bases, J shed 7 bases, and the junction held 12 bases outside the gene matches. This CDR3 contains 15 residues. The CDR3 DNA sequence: TGCGCCAGCATGACAGGGGGCTTACCGTCCGGGACCCAGTACTTC. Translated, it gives CASMTGGLPSGTQYF.

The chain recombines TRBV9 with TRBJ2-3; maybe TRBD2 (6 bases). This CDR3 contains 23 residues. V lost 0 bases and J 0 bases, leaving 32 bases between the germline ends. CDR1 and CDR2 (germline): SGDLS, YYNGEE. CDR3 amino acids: CASSVASDPLGIESVDSTDTQYF. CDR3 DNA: TGTGCCAGCAGCGTAGCTAGCGACCCCCTCGGGATAGAATCGGTGGATAGCACAGATACGCAGTATTTT.

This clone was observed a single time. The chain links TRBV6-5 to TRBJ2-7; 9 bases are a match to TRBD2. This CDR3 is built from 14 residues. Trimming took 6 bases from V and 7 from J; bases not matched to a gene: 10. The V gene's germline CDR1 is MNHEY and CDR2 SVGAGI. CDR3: CASRLAGASSEQYF. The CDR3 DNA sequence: TGTGCCAGCAGGTTAGCGGGAGCTTCGTCAGAGCAGTACTTC.

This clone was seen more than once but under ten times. CDR3 nucleotides: TGTGCCACCTCCCTGGCGGGGAGCGGAGAGACCCAGTACTTC. This codes for CATSLAGSGETQYF. This sequence joins TRBV15 and TRBJ2-5; D is possibly TRBD2 (6 bases). Germline V gives CDR1 LNHNV, CDR2 YYDKDF (reference sequence). This CDR3 region has 14 residues. V was pared by 8 bases and J by 4 bases, with 17 bases between. The variable domain in full, completed from reference TRBV15 and TRBJ2-5, reads DAMVIQNPRYQVTQFGKPVTLSCSQTLNHNVMYWYQQKSSQAPKLLFHYYDKDFNNEADTPDNFQSRRPNTSFCFLDIRSPGLGDTAMYLCATSLAGSGETQYFGPGTRLLVL.

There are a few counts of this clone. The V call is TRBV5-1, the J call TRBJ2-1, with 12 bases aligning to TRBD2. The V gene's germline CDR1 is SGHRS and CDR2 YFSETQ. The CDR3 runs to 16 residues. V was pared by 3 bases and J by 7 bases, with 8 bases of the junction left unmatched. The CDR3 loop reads CASSSPTSGSYNEQFF. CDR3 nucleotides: TGCGCCAGCAGCTCTCCGACTAGCGGGAGTTATAATGAGCAGTTCTTC.

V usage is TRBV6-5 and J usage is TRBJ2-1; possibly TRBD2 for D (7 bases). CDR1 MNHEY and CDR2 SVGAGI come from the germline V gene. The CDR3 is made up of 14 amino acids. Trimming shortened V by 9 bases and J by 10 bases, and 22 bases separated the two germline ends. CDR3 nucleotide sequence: TGTGCCAGTTGTCCTAGCGGCGGGGGCCGGGAGCAGTTCTTC. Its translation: CASCPSGGGREQFF.

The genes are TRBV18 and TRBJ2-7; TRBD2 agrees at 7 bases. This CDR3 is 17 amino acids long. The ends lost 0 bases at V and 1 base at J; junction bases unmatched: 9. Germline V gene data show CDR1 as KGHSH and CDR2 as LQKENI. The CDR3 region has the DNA TGTGCCAGCTCACCACCGGGAGGGATGGGCAGGTCCTACGAGCAGTACTTC. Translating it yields CASSPPGGMGRSYEQYF.

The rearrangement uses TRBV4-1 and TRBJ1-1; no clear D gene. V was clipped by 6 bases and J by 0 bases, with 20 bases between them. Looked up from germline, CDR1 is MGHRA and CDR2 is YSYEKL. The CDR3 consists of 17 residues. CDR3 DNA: TGCGCCAGCAGTTTGGGTCTCGGGAGACGCATGAACACTGAAGCTTTCTTT. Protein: CASSLGLGRRMNTEAFF.

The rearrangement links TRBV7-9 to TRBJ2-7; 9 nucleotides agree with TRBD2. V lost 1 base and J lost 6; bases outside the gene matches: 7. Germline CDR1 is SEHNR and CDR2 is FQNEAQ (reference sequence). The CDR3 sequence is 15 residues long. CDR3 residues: CASSLGGGRAFEQYF. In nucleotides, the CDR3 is TGTGCCAGCAGCTTAGGCGGCGGGAGGGCCTTCGAGCAGTACTTC.

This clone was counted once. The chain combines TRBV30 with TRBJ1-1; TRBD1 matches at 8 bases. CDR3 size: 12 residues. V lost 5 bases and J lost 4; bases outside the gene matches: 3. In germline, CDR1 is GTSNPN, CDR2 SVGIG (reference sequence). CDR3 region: CAWQGAGTEAFF. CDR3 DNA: TGTGCCTGGCAGGGGGCGGGCACTGAAGCTTTCTTT.

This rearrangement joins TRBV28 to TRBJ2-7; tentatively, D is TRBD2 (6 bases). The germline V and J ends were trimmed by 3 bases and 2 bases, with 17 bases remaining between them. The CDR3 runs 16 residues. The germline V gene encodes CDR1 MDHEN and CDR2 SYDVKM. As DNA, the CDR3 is TGTGCCAGCAGTTTTCCCCTCAGCGGGTCACCCTACGAGCAGTACTTC. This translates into CASSFPLSGSPYEQYF.

The CDR3 DNA reads as TGTGCCAGCAGGGGGCTGTTTCCGAATCAGCCCCAGCATTTT. Residues: CASRGLFPNQPQHF. This chain links TRBV2 with TRBJ1-5, with a weak D call TRBD1 (5 bases). CDR1 SNHLY and CDR2 FYNNEI come from the germline V gene. The CDR3 contains 14 residues. V lost 6 bases to trimming and J lost 4 bases, with 13 bases between them.

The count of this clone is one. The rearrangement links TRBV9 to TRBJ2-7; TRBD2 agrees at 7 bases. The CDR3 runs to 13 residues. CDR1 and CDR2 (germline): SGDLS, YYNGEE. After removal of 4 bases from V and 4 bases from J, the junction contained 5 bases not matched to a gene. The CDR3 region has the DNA TGTGCCAGCAGCCAGCGGGACGGGTACGAGCAGTACTTC. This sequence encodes CASSQRDGYEQYF.

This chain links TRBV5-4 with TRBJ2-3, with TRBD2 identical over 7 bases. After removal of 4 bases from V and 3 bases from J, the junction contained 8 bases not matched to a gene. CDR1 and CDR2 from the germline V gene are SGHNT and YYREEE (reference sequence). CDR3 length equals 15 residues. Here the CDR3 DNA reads TGTGCCAGCAGCCCGGGGGGAAGCGGAACAGATACGCAGTATTTT. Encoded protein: CASSPGGSGTDTQYF.

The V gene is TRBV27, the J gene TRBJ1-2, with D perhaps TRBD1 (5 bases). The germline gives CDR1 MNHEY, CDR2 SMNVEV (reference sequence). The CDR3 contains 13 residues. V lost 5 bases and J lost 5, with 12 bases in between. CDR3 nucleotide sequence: TGTGCCAGCAGTCAGGACAAAGAATATGGCTACACCTTC. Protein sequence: CASSQDKEYGYTF.

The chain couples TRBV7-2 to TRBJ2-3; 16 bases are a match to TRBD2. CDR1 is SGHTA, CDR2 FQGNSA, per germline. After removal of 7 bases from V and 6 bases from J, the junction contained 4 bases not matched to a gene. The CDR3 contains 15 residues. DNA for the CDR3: TGTGCCAGCAACGAGGGACTAGCGGGAGGGGATACGCAGTATTTT. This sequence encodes CASNEGLAGGDTQYF.